This T cell receptor (beta chain) was retrieved from a study of shared clonotypes between healthy human individuals. Across the study: The cohort had two women and a few men, ages 18 to 49.

Of note for this clone: Its antigen is unidentified. Other DNA sequences within the sample encode an identical CDR3.

The CDR3 runs 15 residues. The V gene's germline CDR1 is ENHRY and CDR2 SYGVKD. Trimming took 0 bases from V and 0 from J, leaving 9 bases between them. Some clones are missing from TCRdb's copy, which holds only in-frame ones; the method was immunoSEQ multiplex PCR. Of about 2.4 million clones in the sample, around nine tenths are singletons; the top ten hold 0.13% to 0.15%. Study results and caveats: Though the depth was large, rarefaction showed that sorted-subset sequencing was incomplete. What naive subsets generally showed was a larger estimated richness than memory subsets showed.

From CD4+ cells came CD45RA+ naive and CD45RA-negative memory subsets. The specimen was naive CD4+ T cells sorted from blood. Subset described: CD45RA+ positively selected. V usage is TRBV10-3 and J usage is TRBJ2-7; TRBD1 or TRBD2 may be the D gene (6 bases each). This TCR derives from a man in his late teens or twenties in good health. CDR3 region: CAISESGGLSYEQYF. The CDR3 nucleotides are TGTGCCATCAGTGAGTCGGGGGGCCTCTCCTACGAGCAGTACTTC.